This passage covers 16 T cell receptor beta chains from one sample sequenced in a study of T cells in Graves' hyperthyroidism and ophthalmopathy. RNA transcripts yielded amplified TCR beta CDR3 regions. The HTBI primer set served for first-round RT-PCR of the TCR CDR3. TCRdb re-analysed the multiplex PCR reads in MiXCR, keeping a single row per CDR3 protein. The data hold about half a million distinct CDR3 sequences, with 20% to 25% observed a single time. The sequenced sample consisted of blood. Receptors originate from a man between 18 and 29 years old with Graves' hyperthyroidism.

The V call is TRBV27, the J call TRBJ1-2; D is undetermined. The CDR3 is 15 amino acids. V lost 2 bases and J lost 4, with 14 bases in between. Per germline, CDR1 MNHEY and CDR2 SMNVEV (reference sequence). The CDR3 DNA is TGTGCCAGCAGTTTAAGGCTGGGGAGCAGCTATGGCTACACCTTC. Translated: CASSLRLGSSYGYTF.

As for this clonotype: A read error may be the cause here, since a much bigger clone is one base away. The chain uses TRBV7-9 and TRBJ1-1; D gene ambiguous. Germline V CDR1 and CDR2: SEHNR, FQNEAQ (reference sequence). The CDR3 runs 14 residues. CDR3 sequence: CATLLPGIGTEACF. The CDR3 DNA reads TGTGCCACCCTACTCCCGGGGATCGGCACTGAAGCTTGCTTT.

The sample holds many counts of this clonotype. V gene TRBV7-9 combines with J gene TRBJ2-2; D is unclear. Germline CDR1 is SEHNR and CDR2 is FQNEAQ (reference sequence). This CDR3 spans 13 amino acids. Trimming pared 8 bases from V and 0 bases from J, leaving 7 bases between. The CDR3 nucleotides are TGTGCCAGCCCTTCAGCGAACACCGGGGAGCTGTTTTTT. The encoded protein is CASPSANTGELFF.

This chain links TRBV11-2 with TRBJ2-7, with 8 bases lining up with TRBD1. Germline V gene lookup returns CDR1 SGHAT and CDR2 FQNNGV. V lost 6 bases and J lost 6; bases outside the gene matches: 10. This CDR3 has 14 residues. The CDR3 coding sequence is TGTGCCAGCAGAATGGGACAGGAGGGAAGCGAGCAGTACTTC. Its protein is CASRMGQEGSEQYF.

This clonotype has more than one count but fewer than ten. The gene calls are TRBV4-1 and TRBJ2-5; D perhaps matches TRBD2 (6 bases). The CDR3 contains 17 residues. CDR1 and CDR2 (germline): MGHRA, YSYEKL. Trimming pared 3 bases from V and 1 base from J, leaving 18 bases between. The DNA for the CDR3 is TGCGCCAGCAGCCACGCCATTCGGAGGGCAGGCCAAGAGACCCAGTACTTC. This translates into CASSHAIRRAGQETQYF.

This clonotype occurred many times. V and J are TRBV15 and TRBJ1-3, with D hard to call. CDR3 length: 13 amino acids. V lost 1 base to trimming and J lost 0 bases, with 1 base between them. Germline CDR1 is LNHNV and CDR2 is YYDKDF (reference sequence). The CDR3 is CATSRVSGNTIYF. CDR3 coding DNA: TGTGCCACCAGCAGAGTCTCTGGAAACACCATATATTTT. Complete variable domain (other parts from reference TRBV15 and TRBJ1-3): DAMVIQNPRYQVTQFGKPVTLSCSQTLNHNVMYWYQQKSSQAPKLLFHYYDKDFNNEADTPDNFQSRRPNTSFCFLDIRSPGLGDTAMYLCATSRVSGNTIYFGEGSWLTVV.

CDR3 in amino acids: CSASGVSNQPQHF. In DNA, the CDR3 is TGCAGTGCTAGTGGGGTTAGCAATCAGCCCCAGCATTTT. This chain links TRBV20-1 with TRBJ1-5, with D unclear. With 3 bases removed from V and 0 bases from J, the gap between germline ends came to 6 bases. The CDR3 spans 13 residues. Germline CDR1 and CDR2: DFQATT and SNEGSKA (reference sequence).

This chain joins TRBV5-1 and TRBJ2-7; possible D gene TRBD1, 6 bases. Deletions cut 4 bases from V and 2 bases from J, with 13 bases between. Per the germline V gene, CDR1 is SGHRS and CDR2 is YFSETQ. The CDR3 spans 14 residues. The CDR3 region is CASSPGQSPYEQYF. The CDR3 nucleotides are TGCGCCAGCAGCCCCGGACAGTCTCCCTACGAGCAGTACTTC. Variable domain in full (rest from reference TRBV5-1 and TRBJ2-7): KAGVTQTPRYLIKTRGQQVTLSCSPISGHRSVSWYQQTPGQGLQFLFEYFSETQRNKGNFPGRFSGRQFSNSRSEMNVSTLELGDSALYLCASSPGQSPYEQYFGPGTRLTVT.

This clonotype was recorded at least ten times. The chain joins TRBV2 to TRBJ2-3; no firm D call. Trimming stripped 3 bases from V and 0 bases from J, with 4 bases between. This CDR3 spans 13 amino acids. Germline V gives CDR1 SNHLY, CDR2 FYNNEI. The CDR3 reads CASSDLSTDTQYF. The DNA of the CDR3 is TGTGCCAGCAGTGATCTTAGCACAGATACGCAGTATTTT.

This clonotype came up many times. This sequence joins TRBV24-1 and TRBJ2-5, with 8 nucleotides matching TRBD1. Germline V gives CDR1 KGHDR, CDR2 SFDVKD. Trimming removed 4 bases from V and 4 bases from J; junction bases left unmatched: 7. This CDR3 comprises 15 residues. The CDR3 here is CATSEPRTGTETQYF. As DNA, the CDR3 is TGTGCCACCAGTGAGCCGAGGACAGGGACAGAGACCCAGTACTTC.

This clonotype was seen a few times. The V gene is TRBV11-2, the J gene TRBJ2-5; D is undetermined. This CDR3 contains 13 residues. Germline V gene lookup returns CDR1 SGHAT and CDR2 FQNNGV. Trimming shortened V by 5 bases and J by 5 bases, and 12 bases separated the two germline ends. The CDR3 protein is CASSAELRETQYF. CDR3 coding DNA: TGTGCCAGCAGCGCCGAACTGAGGGAGACCCAGTACTTC.

This clonotype was seen many times. The chain links TRBV12-3 or TRBV12-4 to TRBJ1-1; maybe TRBD1 (6 bases). The CDR3 has 15 residues. Trimming cost V 3 bases and J 1 base, with 12 bases left between them. DNA for the CDR3: TGTGCCAGCAGTTTTTCGGGCAGGGGGAACACTGAAGCTTTCTTT. Amino acid sequence: CASSFSGRGNTEAFF.

This clonotype was detected many times. The gene calls are TRBV2 and TRBJ2-7, with D perhaps matching TRBD1 (6 bases). Trimming took 5 bases from V and 3 from J, leaving 14 bases between them. Looked up from germline, CDR1 is SNHLY and CDR2 is FYNNEI. CDR3 length: 14 residues. CDR3 amino acids: CASSLNREVYEQYF. The CDR3 DNA sequence: TGTGCCAGCAGTCTAAACAGGGAAGTCTACGAGCAGTACTTC.

This chain uses TRBV18 with TRBJ1-5; unclear D gene. Germline CDR1 and CDR2: KGHSH and LQKENI. V was pared by 6 bases and J by 1 base, with 22 bases between. The length of the CDR3 is 18 residues. CDR3 protein: CASSATPTIEGSNQPQHF. CDR3 DNA: TGTGCCAGCTCCGCGACCCCTACCATAGAGGGAAGCAATCAGCCCCAGCATTTT.

This clonotype was seen ten or more times. This chain joins TRBV5-1 and TRBJ2-2; D might be TRBD1 (5 bases). The V gene's germline CDR1 is SGHRS and CDR2 YFSETQ. V lost 7 bases and J 5 bases, leaving 15 bases between the germline ends. The CDR3 runs 14 residues. Written as DNA, the CDR3 is TGCGCCAGCCGGGCAGGGTTAGAAACCGGGGAGCTGTTTTTT. Protein product: CASRAGLETGELFF.

This CDR3 reads CASGGLTDNSPLHF. CDR3 sequence (DNA): TGTGCCAGCGGGGGACTGACTGATAATTCACCCCTCCACTTT. The chain has TRBV6-1 and TRBJ1-6; tentatively, D is TRBD1 (5 bases). The V gene's germline CDR1 is MNHNS and CDR2 SASEGT. The CDR3 has 14 residues. The V and J ends lost 8 bases and 5 bases respectively, with 13 bases between them.